The clone carrying this T cell receptor beta chain is judged medium-sized. Its antigen is still unknown. The table came from immunoSEQ multiplex PCR; TCRdb's copy has only in-frame clones and leaves some out. The table includes 35,000 to 45,000 clones, 78% detected once. These data come from a study of T cells after posttransplantation cyclophosphamide. Cyclophosphamide on days +3 and +4 followed busulfan-fludarabine conditioning and a marrow graft. Germline-derived CDR1 and CDR2 are MNHNS and SASEGT. This CDR3 region has 14 residues. V gave up 4 bases and J gave up 9 bases, with 13 bases separating them. Study-level points and caveats: Donor-recipient repertoire similarity was low at 1-2 months, rising over year one.

V gene TRBV6-1 combines with J gene TRBJ1-6; D is possibly TRBD1 (5 bases). This specimen consisted of CD4+ T cells sorted from blood, obtained 1,700 to 2,000 days after a stem cell transplant with posttransplant cyclophosphamide. This receptor was taken from a female patient aged 40-50 years who received an allogeneic stem cell transplant from a related donor, was CMV-positive, and had no GVHD. Some of these T cells may belong to the graft donor. CDR3 residues: CASSAVGDGSPLHF. CDR3 sequence (DNA): TGTGCCAGCAGTGCGGTAGGGGATGGTTCACCCCTCCACTTT.